This record concerns one T cell receptor beta chain sequence. V lost 6 bases and J lost 2; bases outside the gene matches: 5. CDR3 length: 14 residues. Germline V gene sequence: CDR1 SNHLY, CDR2 FYNNEI. TCRdb independently ran MiXCR on the RT-PCR reads; one entry per CDR3 protein. The table shows almost 700,000 distinct CDR3 sequences, with over 12% occurring only once. The V gene is TRBV2, the J gene TRBJ1-2; 8 nucleotides line up with TRBD1. What was sequenced was memory CD4+ T cells from blood. The receptor's source is a female donor in good health, serving as a healthy control. This chain's CDR3 is CASSEDRVNYGYTF. CDR3 coding DNA: TGTGCCAGCAGCGAGGACAGGGTCAACTATGGCTACACCTTC.